The clone carrying this T cell receptor beta chain has only a few counts. The entry originates in a study of control samples from healthy donors and cancer patients. The junction had 9 bases not matched to a gene; V was cut back by 3 bases and J by 2 bases. This CDR3 is 17 amino acids long. Germline V gives CDR1 SGHRS, CDR2 YFSETQ. Profiled with immunoSEQ multiplex PCR; TCRdb holds only in-frame clones, not every one. The sample lists under 450,000 clones, 90% occurring once. This receptor was identified in a man aged 40-49 years with head and neck cancer. The chain joins TRBV5-1 to TRBJ2-3; 10 positions agree with TRBD2. Input material: PBMCs. CDR3 sequence (DNA): TGCGCCAGCAGCTCGGACTATGGACTAGCGGCCACAGATACGCAGTATTTT. Protein sequence: CASSSDYGLAATDTQYF.